The T cell receptor (beta chain) under discussion was sequenced for a study of immune heterogeneity within non-small cell lung tumors. The study's findings and limits: Different tumor locations in one patient shared dominant CDR3 beta clonotypes yet harbored unique high-frequency clones. Local tumor mutational burden correlated moderately but significantly with local T-cell clonality (R 0.3 to 0.4).

Trimming took 4 bases from V and 3 from J, leaving 12 bases between them. Germline V gene lookup returns CDR1 DFQATT and CDR2 SNEGSKA (reference sequence). The CDR3 runs to 13 residues. In its sample, this clonotype ranks as medium-sized. Its antigen remains unknown. Multiplex PCR (32 V and 13 J primers) was used to amplify the TCR beta CDR3. TCRdb itself ran the multiplex PCR reads through MiXCR, one entry per CDR3 protein. The sample includes approximately 10,000 distinct CDR3 sequences, over 15% seen only once; the top ten take around 3.7%. As template, the study used bulk tumor genomic DNA at about 540 ng per sample. Several biopsies per primary tumor were taken during surgery, spaced as far apart as possible. The study enrolled patients with untreated, newly diagnosed non-small cell lung cancer who underwent curative surgery.

Specimen: lung tumor tissue. This chain uses TRBV20-1 with TRBJ1-1; a weak D match, TRBD1 (5 bases). This sequence was found in a man aged 35 to 55 with non-small cell lung cancer. Written as DNA, the CDR3 is TGCAGTGCTATTCACAGGTCTGACACTGAAGCTTTCTTT. This gives the protein CSAIHRSDTEAFF.